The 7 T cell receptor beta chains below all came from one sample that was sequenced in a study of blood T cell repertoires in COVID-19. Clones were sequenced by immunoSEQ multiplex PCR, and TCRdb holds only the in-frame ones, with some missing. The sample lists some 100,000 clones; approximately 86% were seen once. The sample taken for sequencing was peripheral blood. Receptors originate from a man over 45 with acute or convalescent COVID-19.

The CDR3 protein is CASRTGEKLFF. The CDR3 DNA reads as TGTGCCAGCAGAACAGGGGAAAAACTGTTTTTT. J is TRBJ1-4 and V is TRBV6-5; possibly TRBD1 for D (6 bases). The germline V gene encodes CDR1 MNHEY and CDR2 SVGAGI. The CDR3 totals 11 residues. V was cut by 6 bases and J by 8 bases, with 7 bases left in between.

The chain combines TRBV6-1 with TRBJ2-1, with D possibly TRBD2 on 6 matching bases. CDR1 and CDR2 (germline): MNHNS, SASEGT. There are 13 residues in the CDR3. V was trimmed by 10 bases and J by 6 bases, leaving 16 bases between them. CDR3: CATRGSGSNEQFF. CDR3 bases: TGTGCCACCCGGGGTAGCGGAAGCAATGAGCAGTTCTTC.

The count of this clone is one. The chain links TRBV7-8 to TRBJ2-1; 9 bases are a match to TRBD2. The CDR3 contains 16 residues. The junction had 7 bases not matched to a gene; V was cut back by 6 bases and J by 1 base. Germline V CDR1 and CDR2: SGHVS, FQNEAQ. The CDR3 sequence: CASRNSGRGSYNEQFF. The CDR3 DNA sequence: TGTGCCAGCAGAAATAGCGGGAGAGGATCCTACAATGAGCAGTTCTTC.

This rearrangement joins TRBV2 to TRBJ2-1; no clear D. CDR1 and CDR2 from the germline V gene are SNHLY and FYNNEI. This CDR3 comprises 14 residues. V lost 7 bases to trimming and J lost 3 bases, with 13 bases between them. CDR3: CASNEVARYNEQFF. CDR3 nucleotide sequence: TGTGCCAGCAACGAGGTAGCCCGCTACAATGAGCAGTTCTTC.

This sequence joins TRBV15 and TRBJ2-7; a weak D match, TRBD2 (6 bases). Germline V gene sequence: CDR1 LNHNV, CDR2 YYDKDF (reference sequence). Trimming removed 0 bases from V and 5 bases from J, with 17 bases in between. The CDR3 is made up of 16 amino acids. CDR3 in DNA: TGTGCCACCAGCAGAGATCGGAGGGTAGGTGGGGACGAGCAGTACTTC. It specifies CATSRDRRVGGDEQYF.

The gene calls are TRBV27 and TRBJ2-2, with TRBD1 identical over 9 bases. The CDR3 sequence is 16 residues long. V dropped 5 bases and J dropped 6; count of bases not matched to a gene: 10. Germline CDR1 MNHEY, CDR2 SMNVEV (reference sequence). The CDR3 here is CASSTIRTGVAGELFF. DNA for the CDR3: TGTGCCAGCAGTACGATCCGGACAGGGGTGGCCGGGGAGCTGTTTTTT.

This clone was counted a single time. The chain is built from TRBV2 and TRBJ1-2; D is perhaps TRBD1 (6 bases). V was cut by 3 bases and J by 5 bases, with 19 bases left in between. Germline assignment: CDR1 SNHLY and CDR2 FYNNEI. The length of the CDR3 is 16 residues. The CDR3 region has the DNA TGTGCCAGCAGTGATTCCCGGGACATGAGATTATATGGCTACACCTTC. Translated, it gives CASSDSRDMRLYGYTF.